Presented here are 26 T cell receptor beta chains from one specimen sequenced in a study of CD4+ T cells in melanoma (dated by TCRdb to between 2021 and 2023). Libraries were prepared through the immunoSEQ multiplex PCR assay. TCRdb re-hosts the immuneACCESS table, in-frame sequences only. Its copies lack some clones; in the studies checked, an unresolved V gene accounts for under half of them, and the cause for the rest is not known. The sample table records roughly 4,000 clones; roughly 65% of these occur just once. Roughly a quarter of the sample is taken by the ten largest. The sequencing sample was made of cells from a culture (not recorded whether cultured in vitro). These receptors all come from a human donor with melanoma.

For the CDR3, the DNA is TGTGCCAGCAGTTACGGGGAATTAAATCAGCCCCAGCATTTT. Its protein product is CASSYGELNQPQHF. The V call is TRBV6-6, the J call TRBJ1-5; D gene uncertain. There are 14 residues in the CDR3. Trimming shortened V by 2 bases and J by 4 bases, and 9 bases separated the two germline ends. CDR1 is MNHNY, CDR2 SVGAGI, per germline (reference sequence).

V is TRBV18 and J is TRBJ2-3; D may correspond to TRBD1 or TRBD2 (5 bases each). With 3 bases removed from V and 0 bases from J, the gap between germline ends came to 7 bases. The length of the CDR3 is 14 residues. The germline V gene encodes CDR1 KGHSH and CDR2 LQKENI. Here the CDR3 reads CASSPGTSTDTQYF. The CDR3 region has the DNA TGTGCCAGCTCACCCGGGACCAGCACAGATACGCAGTATTTT. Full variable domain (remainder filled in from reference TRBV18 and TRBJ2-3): NAGVMQNPRHLVRRRGQEARLRCSPMKGHSHVYWYRQLPEEGLKFMVYLQKENIIDESGMPKERFSAEFPKEGPSILRIQQVVRGDSAAYFCASSPGTSTDTQYFGPGTRLTVL.

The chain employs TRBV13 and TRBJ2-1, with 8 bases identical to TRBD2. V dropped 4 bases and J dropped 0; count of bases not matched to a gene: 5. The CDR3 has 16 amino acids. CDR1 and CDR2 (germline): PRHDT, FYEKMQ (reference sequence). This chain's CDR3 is CASSSAGGFSYNEQFF. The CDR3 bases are TGTGCCAGCAGCTCGGCGGGGGGCTTCTCCTACAATGAGCAGTTCTTC.

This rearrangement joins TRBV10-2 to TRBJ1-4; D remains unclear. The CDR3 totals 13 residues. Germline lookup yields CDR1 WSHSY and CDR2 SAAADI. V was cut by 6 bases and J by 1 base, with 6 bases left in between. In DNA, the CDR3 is TGCGCCAGCAGAATAGGAACTAATGAAAAACTGTTTTTT. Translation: CASRIGTNEKLFF.

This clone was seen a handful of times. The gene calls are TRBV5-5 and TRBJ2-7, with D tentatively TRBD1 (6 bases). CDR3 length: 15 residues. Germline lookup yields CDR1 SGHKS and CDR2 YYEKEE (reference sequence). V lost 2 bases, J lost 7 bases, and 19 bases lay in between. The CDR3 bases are TGTGCCAGCAGCTTAAGACAGGAACACCCTAGGGAGCAGTACTTC. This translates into CASSLRQEHPREQYF.

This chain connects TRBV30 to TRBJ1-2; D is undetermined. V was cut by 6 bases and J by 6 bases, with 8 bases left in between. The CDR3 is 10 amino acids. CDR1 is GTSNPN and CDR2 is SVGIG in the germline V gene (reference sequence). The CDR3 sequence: CACLENGYTF. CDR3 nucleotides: TGTGCCTGCCTGGAAAATGGCTACACCTTC.

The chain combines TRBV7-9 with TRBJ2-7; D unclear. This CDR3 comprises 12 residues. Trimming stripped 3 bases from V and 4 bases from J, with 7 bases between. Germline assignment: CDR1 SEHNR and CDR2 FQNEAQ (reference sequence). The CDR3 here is CASSLRLYEQYF. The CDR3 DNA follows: TGTGCCAGCAGCTTGCGGCTATACGAGCAGTACTTC.

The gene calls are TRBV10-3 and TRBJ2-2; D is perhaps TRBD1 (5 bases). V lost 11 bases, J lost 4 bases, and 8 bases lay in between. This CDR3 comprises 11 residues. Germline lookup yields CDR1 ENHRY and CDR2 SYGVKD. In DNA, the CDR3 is TGTGCCGCTCAGGGCACCGGGGAGCTGTTTTTT. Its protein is CAAQGTGELFF.

The CDR3 DNA is TGTGCCAGCAGTTACTCGGGGGCCGGATCCTACGAGCAGTACTTC. Its protein is CASSYSGAGSYEQYF. The chain joins TRBV6-5 to TRBJ2-7, with D perhaps matching TRBD1 (6 bases). The CDR3 contains 15 residues. V was pared by 0 bases and J by 1 base, with 10 bases between. CDR1 and CDR2 from the germline V gene are MNHEY and SVGAGI.

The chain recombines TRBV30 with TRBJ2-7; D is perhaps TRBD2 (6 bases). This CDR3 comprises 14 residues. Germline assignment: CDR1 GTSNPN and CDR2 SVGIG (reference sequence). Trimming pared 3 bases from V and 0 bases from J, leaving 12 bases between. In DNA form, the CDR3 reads TGTGCCTGGAGCCGGGAGAGCGGCTCCTACGAGCAGTACTTC. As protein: CAWSRESGSYEQYF.

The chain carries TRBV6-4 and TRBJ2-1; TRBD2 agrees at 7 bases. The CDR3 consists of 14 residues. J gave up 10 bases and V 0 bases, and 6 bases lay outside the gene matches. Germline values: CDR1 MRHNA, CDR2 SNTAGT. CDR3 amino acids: CASSDSLQTSEQFF. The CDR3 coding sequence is TGTGCCAGCAGTGACTCGCTCCAGACTAGCGAGCAGTTCTTC.

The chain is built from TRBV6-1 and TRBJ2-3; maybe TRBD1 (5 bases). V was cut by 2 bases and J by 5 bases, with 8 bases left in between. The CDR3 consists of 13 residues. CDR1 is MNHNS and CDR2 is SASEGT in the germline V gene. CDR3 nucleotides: TGTGCCAGCAGTGAATTCAGGGAAGATACGCAGTATTTT. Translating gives CASSEFREDTQYF.

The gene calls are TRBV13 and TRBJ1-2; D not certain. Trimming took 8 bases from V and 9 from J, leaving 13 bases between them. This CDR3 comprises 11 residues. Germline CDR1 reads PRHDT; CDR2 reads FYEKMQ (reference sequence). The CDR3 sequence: CASRAENRYTF. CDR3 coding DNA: TGTGCCAGCCGGGCAGAGAATCGCTACACCTTC.

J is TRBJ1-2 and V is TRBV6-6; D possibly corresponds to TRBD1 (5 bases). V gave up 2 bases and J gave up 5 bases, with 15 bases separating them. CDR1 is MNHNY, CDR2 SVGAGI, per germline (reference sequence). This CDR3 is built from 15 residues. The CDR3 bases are TGTGCCAGCAGTTACCGGTCTGGGACGTCTTATGGCTACACCTTC. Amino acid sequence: CASSYRSGTSYGYTF.

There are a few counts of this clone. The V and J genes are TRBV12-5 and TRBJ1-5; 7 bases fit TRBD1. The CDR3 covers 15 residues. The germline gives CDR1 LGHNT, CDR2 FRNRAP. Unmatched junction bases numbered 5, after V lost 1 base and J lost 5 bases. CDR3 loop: CASGLADRLYQPQHF. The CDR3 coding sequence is TGTGCTAGTGGTTTGGCGGACAGGCTGTATCAGCCCCAGCATTTT. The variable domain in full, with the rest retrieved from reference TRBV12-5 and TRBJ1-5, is DARVTQTPRHKVTEMGQEVTMRCQPILGHNTVFWYRQTMMQGLELLAYFRNRAPLDDSGMPKDRFSAEMPDATLATLKIQPSEPRDSAVYFCASGLADRLYQPQHFGDGTRLSIL.

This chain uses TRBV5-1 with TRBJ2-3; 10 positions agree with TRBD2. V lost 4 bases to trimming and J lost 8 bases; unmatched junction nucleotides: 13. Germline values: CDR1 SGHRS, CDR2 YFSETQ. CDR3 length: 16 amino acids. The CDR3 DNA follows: TGCGCCAGCAGCCGTCCGTCTAGCGGGGGCGCATTTACGCAGTATTTT. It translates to CASSRPSSGGAFTQYF.

CDR3: CASSSGTGDYGYTF. The CDR3 DNA reads TGTGCCAGCAGCTCGGGGACAGGGGACTATGGCTACACCTTC. The chain links TRBV5-4 to TRBJ1-2, with TRBD1 matching 10 bases. This CDR3 spans 14 amino acids. Germline trimming cut 3 bases from V and 3 bases from J; bases unmatched to any gene: 2. CDR1 is SGHNT, CDR2 YYREEE, per germline (reference sequence).

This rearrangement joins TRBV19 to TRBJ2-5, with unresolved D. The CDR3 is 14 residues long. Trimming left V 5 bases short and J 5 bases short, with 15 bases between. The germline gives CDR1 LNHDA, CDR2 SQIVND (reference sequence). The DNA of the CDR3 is TGTGCCAGTAGTCCCCCGGAGTACCCGGAGACCCAGTACTTC. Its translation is CASSPPEYPETQYF.

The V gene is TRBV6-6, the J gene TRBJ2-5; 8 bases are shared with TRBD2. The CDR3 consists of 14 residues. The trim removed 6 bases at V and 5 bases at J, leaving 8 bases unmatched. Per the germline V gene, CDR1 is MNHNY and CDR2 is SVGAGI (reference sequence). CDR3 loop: CASSVGGASETQYF. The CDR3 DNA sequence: TGTGCCAGCAGCGTCGGGGGGGCCTCGGAGACCCAGTACTTC.

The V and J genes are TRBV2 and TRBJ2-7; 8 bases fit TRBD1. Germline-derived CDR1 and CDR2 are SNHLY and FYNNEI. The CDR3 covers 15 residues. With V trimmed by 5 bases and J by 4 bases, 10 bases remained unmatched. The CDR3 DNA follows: TGTGCCAGCAGTTTAGGACAGGGAATCCGGTACGAGCAGTACTTC. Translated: CASSLGQGIRYEQYF.

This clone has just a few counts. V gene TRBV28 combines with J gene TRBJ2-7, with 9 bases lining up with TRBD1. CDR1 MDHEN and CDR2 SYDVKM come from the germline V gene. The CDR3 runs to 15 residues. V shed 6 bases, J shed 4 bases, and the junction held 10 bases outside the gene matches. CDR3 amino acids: CASSPSGTGTYEQYF. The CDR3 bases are TGTGCCAGCAGCCCTTCCGGGACAGGGACATACGAGCAGTACTTC.

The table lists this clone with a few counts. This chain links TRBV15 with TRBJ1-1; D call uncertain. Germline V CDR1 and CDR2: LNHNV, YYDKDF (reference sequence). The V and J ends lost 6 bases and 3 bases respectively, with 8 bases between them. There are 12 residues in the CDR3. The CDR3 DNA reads TGTGCCACCAGGAAAGGCCACACTGAAGCTTTCTTT. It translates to CATRKGHTEAFF.

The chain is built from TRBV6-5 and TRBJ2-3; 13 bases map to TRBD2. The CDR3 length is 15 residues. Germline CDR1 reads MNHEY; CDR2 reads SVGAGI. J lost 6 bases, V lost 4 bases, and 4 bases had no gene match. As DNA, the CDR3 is TGTGCCAGCAGTTCCGAGGGACTAGCGGGGGATACGCAGTATTTT. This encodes CASSSEGLAGDTQYF.

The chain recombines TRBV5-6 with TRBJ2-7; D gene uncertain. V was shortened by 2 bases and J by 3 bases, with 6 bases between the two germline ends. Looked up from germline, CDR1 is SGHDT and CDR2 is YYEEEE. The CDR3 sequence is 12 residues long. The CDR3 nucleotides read TGTGCCAGCAGCTTCCCCGGCTACGAGCAGTACTTC. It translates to CASSFPGYEQYF. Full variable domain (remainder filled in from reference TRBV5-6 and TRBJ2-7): DAGVTQSPTHLIKTRGQQVTLRCSPKSGHDTVSWYQQALGQGPQFIFQYYEEEERQRGNFPDRFSGHQFPNYSSELNVNALLLGDSALYLCASSFPGYEQYFGPGTRLTVT.

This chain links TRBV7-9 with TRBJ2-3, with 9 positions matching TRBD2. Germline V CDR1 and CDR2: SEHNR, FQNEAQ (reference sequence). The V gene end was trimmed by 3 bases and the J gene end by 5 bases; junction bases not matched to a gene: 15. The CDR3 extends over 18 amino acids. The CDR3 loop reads CASSFYGESSGELDTQYF. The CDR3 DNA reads TGTGCCAGCAGCTTCTACGGGGAGTCTAGCGGGGAACTAGATACGCAGTATTTT.

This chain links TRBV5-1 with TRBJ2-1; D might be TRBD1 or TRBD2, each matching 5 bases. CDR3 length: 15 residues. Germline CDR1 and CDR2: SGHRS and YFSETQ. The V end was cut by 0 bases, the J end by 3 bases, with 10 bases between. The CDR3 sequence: CASSLDGAYYNEQFF. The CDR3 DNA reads TGCGCCAGCAGCTTGGACGGGGCTTACTACAATGAGCAGTTCTTC.